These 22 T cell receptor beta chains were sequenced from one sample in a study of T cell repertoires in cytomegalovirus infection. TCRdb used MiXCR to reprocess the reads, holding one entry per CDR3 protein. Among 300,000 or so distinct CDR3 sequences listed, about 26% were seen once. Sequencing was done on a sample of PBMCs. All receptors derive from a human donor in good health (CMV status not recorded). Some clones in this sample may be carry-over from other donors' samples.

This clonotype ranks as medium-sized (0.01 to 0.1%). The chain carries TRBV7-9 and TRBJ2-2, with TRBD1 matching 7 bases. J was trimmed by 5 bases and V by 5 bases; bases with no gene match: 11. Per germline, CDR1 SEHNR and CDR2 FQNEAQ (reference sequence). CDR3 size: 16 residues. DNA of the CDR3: TGTGCCAGCAGCCTACGACAGGGTGTAACGACCGGGGAGCTGTTTTTT. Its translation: CASSLRQGVTTGELFF.

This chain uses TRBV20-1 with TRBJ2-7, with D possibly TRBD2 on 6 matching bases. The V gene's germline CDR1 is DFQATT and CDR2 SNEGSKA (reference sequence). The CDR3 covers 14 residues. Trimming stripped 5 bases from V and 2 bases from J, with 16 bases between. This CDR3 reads CSASRLEVPYEQYF. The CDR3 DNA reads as TGCAGTGCTTCTCGACTAGAAGTCCCCTACGAGCAGTACTTC.

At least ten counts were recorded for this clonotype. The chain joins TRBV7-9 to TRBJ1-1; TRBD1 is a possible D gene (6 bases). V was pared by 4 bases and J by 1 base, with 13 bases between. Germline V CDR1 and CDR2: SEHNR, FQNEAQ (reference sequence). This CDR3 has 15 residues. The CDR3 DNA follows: TGTGCCAGCAGCTCTCGGACAGTCCGGAACACTGAAGCTTTCTTT. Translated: CASSSRTVRNTEAFF.

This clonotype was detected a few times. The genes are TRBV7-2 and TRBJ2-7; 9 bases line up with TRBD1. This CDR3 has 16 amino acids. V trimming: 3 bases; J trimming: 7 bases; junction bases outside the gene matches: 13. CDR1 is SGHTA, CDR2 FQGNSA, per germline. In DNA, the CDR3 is TGTGCCAGCAGCTTGAAATCCGGGACAGGGATTGGTGAGCAGTACTTC. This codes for CASSLKSGTGIGEQYF.

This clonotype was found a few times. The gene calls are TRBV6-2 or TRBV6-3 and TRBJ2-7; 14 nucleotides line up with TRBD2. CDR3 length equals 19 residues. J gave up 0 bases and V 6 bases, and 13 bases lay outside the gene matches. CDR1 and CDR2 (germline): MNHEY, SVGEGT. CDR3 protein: CASSQLPGLAGVTSYEQYF. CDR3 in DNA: TGTGCCAGCAGCCAACTCCCGGGACTAGCGGGGGTCACCTCCTACGAGCAGTACTTC.

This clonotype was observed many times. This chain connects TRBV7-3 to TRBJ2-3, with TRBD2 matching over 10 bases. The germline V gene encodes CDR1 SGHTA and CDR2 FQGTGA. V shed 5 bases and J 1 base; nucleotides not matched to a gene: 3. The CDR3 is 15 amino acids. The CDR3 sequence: CASSRGTSGTDTQYF. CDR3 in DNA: TGTGCCAGCAGCCGCGGGACTAGCGGCACAGATACGCAGTATTTT.

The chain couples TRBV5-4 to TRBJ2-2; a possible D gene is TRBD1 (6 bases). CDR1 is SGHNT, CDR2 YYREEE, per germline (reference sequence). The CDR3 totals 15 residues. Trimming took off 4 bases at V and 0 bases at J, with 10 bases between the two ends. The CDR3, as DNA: TGTGCCAGCAGCCCCGGGACATCGAACACCGGGGAGCTGTTTTTT. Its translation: CASSPGTSNTGELFF.

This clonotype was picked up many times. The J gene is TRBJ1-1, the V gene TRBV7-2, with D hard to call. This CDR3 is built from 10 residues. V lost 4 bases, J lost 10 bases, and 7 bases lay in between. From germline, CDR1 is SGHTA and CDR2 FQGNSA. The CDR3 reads CASSSKTAFF. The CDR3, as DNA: TGTGCCAGCAGCTCTAAAACAGCTTTCTTT. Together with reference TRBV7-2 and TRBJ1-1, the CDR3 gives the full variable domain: GAGVSQSPSNKVTEKGKDVELRCDPISGHTALYWYRQSLGQGLEFLIYFQGNSAPDKSGLPSDRFSAERTGGSVSTLTIQRTQQEDSAVYLCASSSKTAFFGQGTRLTVV.

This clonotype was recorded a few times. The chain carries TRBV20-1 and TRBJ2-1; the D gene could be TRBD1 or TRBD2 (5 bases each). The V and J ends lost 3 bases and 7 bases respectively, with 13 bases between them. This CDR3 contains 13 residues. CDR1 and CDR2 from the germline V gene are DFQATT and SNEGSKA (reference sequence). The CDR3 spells CSASNRGENEQFF. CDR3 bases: TGCAGTGCTAGTAATCGAGGGGAGAATGAGCAGTTCTTC.

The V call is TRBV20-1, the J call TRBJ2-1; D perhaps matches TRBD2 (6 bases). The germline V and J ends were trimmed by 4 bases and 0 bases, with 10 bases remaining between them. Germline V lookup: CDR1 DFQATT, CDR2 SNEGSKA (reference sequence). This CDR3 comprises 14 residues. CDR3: CSATGSPSYNEQFF. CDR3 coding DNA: TGCAGTGCTACCGGGAGTCCCTCCTACAATGAGCAGTTCTTC.

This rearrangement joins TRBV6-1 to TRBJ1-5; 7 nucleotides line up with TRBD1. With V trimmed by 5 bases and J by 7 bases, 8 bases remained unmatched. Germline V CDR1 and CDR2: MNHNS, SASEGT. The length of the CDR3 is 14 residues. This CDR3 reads CASSSDRASQPQHF. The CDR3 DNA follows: TGTGCCAGCAGTTCCGACAGGGCTAGCCAGCCCCAGCATTTT.

CDR3 in DNA: TGTGCCAGCAGTTACGGGTTTACATACGAGCAGTACTTC. This gives the protein CASSYGFTYEQYF. This sequence joins TRBV6-1 and TRBJ2-7, with D unclear. The CDR3 consists of 13 residues. Germline V lookup: CDR1 MNHNS, CDR2 SASEGT. V was cut by 5 bases and J by 4 bases, with 12 bases left in between.

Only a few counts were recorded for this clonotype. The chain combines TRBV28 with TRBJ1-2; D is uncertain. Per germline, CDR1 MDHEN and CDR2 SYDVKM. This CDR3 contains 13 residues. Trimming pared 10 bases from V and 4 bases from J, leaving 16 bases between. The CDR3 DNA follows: TGTGCCACCCTTAGCTGGACCGGCTATGGCTACACCTTC. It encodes CATLSWTGYGYTF.

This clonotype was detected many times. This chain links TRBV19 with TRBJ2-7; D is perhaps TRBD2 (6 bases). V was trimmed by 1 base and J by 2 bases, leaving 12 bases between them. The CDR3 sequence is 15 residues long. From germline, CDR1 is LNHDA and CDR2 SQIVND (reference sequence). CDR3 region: CASSIGDLLTYEQYF. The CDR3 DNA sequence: TGTGCCAGTAGTATAGGGGACTTACTCACCTACGAGCAGTACTTC.

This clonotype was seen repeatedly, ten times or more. The CDR3: CSVEKAGLTDTQYF. The CDR3 coding sequence is TGCAGCGTTGAAAAAGCGGGACTCACAGATACGCAGTATTTT. The rearrangement joins TRBV29-1 to TRBJ2-3; TRBD2 aligns across 7 bases. The CDR3 length is 14 residues. Germline trimming cut 2 bases from V and 2 bases from J; bases unmatched to any gene: 4. Germline-derived CDR1 and CDR2 are SQVTM and ANQGSEA.

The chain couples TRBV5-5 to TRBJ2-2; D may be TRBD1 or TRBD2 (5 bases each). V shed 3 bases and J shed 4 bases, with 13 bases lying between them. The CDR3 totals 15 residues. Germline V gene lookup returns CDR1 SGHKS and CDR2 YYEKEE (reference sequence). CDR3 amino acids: CASSSSGRLTGELFF. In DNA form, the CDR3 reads TGTGCCAGCAGCTCCTCGGGACGGCTCACCGGGGAGCTGTTTTTT. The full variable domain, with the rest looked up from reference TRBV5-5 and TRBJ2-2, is DAGVTQSPTHLIKTRGQQVTLRCSPISGHKSVSWYQQVLGQGPQFIFQYYEKEERGRGNFPDRFSARQFPNYSSELNVNALLLGDSALYLCASSSSGRLTGELFFGEGSRLTVL.

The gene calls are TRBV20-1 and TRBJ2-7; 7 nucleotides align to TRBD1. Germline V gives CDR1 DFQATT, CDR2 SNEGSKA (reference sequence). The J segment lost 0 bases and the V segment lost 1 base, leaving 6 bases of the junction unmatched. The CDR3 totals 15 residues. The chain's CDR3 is CSARAIQGVSYEQYF. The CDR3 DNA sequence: TGCAGTGCTAGAGCTATCCAGGGGGTCTCCTACGAGCAGTACTTC.

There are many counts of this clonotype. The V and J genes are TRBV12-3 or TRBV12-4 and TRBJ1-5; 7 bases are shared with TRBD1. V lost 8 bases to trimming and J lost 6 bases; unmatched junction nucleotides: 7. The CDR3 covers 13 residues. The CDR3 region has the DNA TGTGCCAGCGGCCACGAGGGGGCTCAGCCCCAGCATTTT. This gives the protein CASGHEGAQPQHF.

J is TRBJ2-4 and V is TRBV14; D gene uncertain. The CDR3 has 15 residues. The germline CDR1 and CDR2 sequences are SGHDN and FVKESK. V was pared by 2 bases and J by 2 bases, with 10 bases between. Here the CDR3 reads CASSQISRSKNIQYF. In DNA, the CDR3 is TGTGCCAGCAGCCAAATTTCCAGGTCCAAAAACATTCAGTACTTC. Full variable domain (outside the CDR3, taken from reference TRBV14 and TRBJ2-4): EAGVTQFPSHSVIEKGQTVTLRCDPISGHDNLYWYRRVMGKEIKFLLHFVKESKQDESGMPNNRFLAERTGGTYSTLKVQPAELEDSGVYFCASSQISRSKNIQYFGAGTRLSVL.

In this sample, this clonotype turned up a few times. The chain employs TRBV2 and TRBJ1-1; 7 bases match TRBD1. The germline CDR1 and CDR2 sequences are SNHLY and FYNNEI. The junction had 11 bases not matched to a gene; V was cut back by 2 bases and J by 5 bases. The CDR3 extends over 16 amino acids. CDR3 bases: TGTGCCAGCAGTGAACCCCGACAGGGTTTATGGACTGAAGCTTTCTTT. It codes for CASSEPRQGLWTEAFF.

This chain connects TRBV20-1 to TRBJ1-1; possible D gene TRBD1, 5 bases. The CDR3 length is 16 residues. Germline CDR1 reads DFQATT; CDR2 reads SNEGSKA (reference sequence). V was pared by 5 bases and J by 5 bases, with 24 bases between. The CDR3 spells CSAATTPRQIGTEAFF. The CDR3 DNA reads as TGCAGTGCTGCTACAACTCCTCGACAGATTGGGACTGAAGCTTTCTTT.

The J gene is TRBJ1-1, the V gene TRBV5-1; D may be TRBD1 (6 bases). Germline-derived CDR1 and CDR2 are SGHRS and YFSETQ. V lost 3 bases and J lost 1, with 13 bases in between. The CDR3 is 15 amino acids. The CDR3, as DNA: TGCGCCAGCAGCTCGAAAGACAGGCCGAACACTGAAGCTTTCTTT. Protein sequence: CASSSKDRPNTEAFF.